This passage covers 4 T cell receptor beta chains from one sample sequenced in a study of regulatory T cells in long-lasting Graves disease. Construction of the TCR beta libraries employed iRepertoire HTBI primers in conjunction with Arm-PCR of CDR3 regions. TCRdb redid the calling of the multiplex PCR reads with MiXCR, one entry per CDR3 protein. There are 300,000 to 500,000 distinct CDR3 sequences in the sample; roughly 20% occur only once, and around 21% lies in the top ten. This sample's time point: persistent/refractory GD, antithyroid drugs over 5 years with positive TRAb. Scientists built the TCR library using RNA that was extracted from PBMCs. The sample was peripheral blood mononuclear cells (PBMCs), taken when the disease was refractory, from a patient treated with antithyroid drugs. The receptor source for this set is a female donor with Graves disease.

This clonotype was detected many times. CDR3 DNA sequence: TGTGCCAGTCGGCTCCGGCAGGGTGGTGAGACCCAGTACTTC. It translates to CASRLRQGGETQYF. The chain links TRBV19 to TRBJ2-5, with a weak D call TRBD1 (5 bases). The CDR3 consists of 14 residues. The germline gives CDR1 LNHDA, CDR2 SQIVND (reference sequence). V was clipped by 8 bases and J by 5 bases, with 18 bases between them.

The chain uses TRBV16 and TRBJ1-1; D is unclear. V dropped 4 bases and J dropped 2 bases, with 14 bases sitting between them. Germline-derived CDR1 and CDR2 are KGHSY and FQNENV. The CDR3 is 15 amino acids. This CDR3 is CASSRPTAANTEAFF. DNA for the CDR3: TGTGCCAGCAGCCGCCCGACGGCTGCCAACACTGAAGCTTTCTTT.

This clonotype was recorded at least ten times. The CDR3 bases are TGTGCCAGCAGCCAACTCCGGGACACCTACGAGCAGTACTTC. As protein: CASSQLRDTYEQYF. This chain links TRBV3-1 with TRBJ2-7; TRBD1 is a possible D gene (6 bases). This CDR3 has 14 amino acids. V was trimmed by 2 bases and J by 2 bases, leaving 10 bases between them. Germline V gene data show CDR1 as LGHDT and CDR2 as YNNKEL (reference sequence).

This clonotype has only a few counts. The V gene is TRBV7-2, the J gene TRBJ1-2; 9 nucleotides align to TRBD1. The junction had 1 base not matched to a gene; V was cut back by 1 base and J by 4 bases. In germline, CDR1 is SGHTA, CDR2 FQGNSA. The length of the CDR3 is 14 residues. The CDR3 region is CASSLGTGAYGYTF. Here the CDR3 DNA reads TGTGCCAGCAGCTTAGGGACAGGGGCCTATGGCTACACCTTC.